This T cell receptor beta chain is from a study of T cells in Graves' hyperthyroidism and ophthalmopathy. CDR3 length: 16 residues. With 3 bases removed from V and 7 bases from J, the gap between germline ends came to 16 bases. Graves' hyperthyroidism was deemed stable given no ophthalmopathy progression within 18 months. Amplification of TCR beta CDR3 regions was performed using RNA transcripts as template. HTBI primers were employed in a first-round RT-PCR of the TCR CDR3. TCRdb re-analysed the multiplex PCR reads in MiXCR, keeping a single row per CDR3 protein. The sample has around 350,000 distinct CDR3 sequences; about 19% are singletons.

This receptor was identified in a woman aged 18-30 years with Graves' hyperthyroidism. The chain uses TRBV12-3 or TRBV12-4 and TRBJ1-6; D not resolved. The sequenced sample consisted of blood. For the CDR3, the DNA is TGTGCCAGCAGTTTTATGTACGGCCTCCCCAATTCACCCCTCCACTTT. Protein product: CASSFMYGLPNSPLHF.